The 7 T cell receptor beta chains in this list originate from one sample, sequenced in a study of T cells in Graves' hyperthyroidism and ophthalmopathy. Amplification of TCR beta CDR3 regions was performed using RNA transcripts as template. Researchers ran a first-round RT-PCR on the TCR CDR3 using the HTBI primer set. TCRdb independently ran MiXCR on the multiplex PCR reads; one entry per CDR3 protein. In the table there are approximately 600,000 distinct CDR3 sequences, 14% of which are singletons. Sequencing input: blood. All receptors derive from a woman between 18 and 29 years old with Graves' ophthalmopathy.

This clonotype has ten or more counts. This CDR3 reads CASSRWTGTDTQYF. For the CDR3, the DNA is TGTGCCAGCAGTCGATGGACCGGCACAGATACGCAGTATTTT. The chain combines TRBV28 with TRBJ2-3; D call uncertain. V lost 5 bases to trimming and J lost 1 base, with 10 bases between them. Germline V lookup: CDR1 MDHEN, CDR2 SYDVKM. The CDR3 runs to 14 residues.

To note about this clonotype: This sequence may be a read error, since a much larger clone differs from it by one base. The J gene is TRBJ1-1, the V gene TRBV11-1; TRBD1 agrees at 8 bases. CDR3 length equals 14 residues. Per the germline V gene, CDR1 is SGHAT and CDR2 is FQDESV (reference sequence). V lost 5 bases and J lost 5; bases outside the gene matches: 7. The CDR3 is CASSILDRETEAFF. The CDR3 bases are TGTGCCAGCAGCATACTGGACAGGGAAACTGAAGCTTTCTTT.

The chain joins TRBV20-1 to TRBJ2-1; 12 bases are shared with TRBD2. The ends lost 4 bases at V and 7 bases at J; junction bases unmatched: 17. Germline loops: CDR1 DFQATT, CDR2 SNEGSKA (reference sequence). The CDR3 covers 18 residues. CDR3 protein: CSATGLAGWQKTRNEQFF. The CDR3 DNA reads TGCAGTGCTACAGGACTAGCGGGATGGCAAAAAACCCGTAATGAGCAGTTCTTC.

This clonotype was seen many times. The genes are TRBV5-1 and TRBJ2-2, with D possibly matching TRBD2 (6 bases). With 8 bases removed from V and 3 bases from J, the gap between germline ends came to 11 bases. Germline V lookup: CDR1 SGHRS, CDR2 YFSETQ. The CDR3 is 13 residues long. CDR3 loop: CASSREDTGELFF. DNA of the CDR3: TGCGCCAGTTCCAGGGAGGACACCGGGGAGCTGTTTTTT.

This clonotype was counted many times. The CDR3 nucleotides read TGTGCCAGCAGGGGCCGGACCCAGTACTTC. This gives the protein CASRGRTQYF. This chain connects TRBV28 to TRBJ2-5; the D is unclear. Germline values: CDR1 MDHEN, CDR2 SYDVKM. The V end lost 6 bases, the J end lost 7 bases, and 6 bases lay between the germline ends. This CDR3 has 10 amino acids.

This clonotype was counted ten times or more. The rearrangement joins TRBV3-2 to TRBJ2-1. TRBV3-2 is given as a pseudogene. The CDR3 runs 14 residues. Written as DNA, the CDR3 is TGTGCCAGCAGCCACGGCTATACCTACAATGAGCAGTTCTTC. Its translation: CASSHGYTYNEQFF.

This clonotype was found many times. The chain is built from TRBV12-5 and TRBJ1-1; D not resolved. V lost 7 bases to trimming and J lost 5 bases, with 14 bases between them. Germline values: CDR1 LGHNT, CDR2 FRNRAP. The CDR3 is 13 residues long. CDR3 sequence reads: CASARGWLTEAFF. The CDR3 DNA reads TGTGCTAGTGCCCGAGGGTGGTTAACTGAAGCTTTCTTT. Complete variable domain (other parts from reference TRBV12-5 and TRBJ1-1): DARVTQTPRHKVTEMGQEVTMRCQPILGHNTVFWYRQTMMQGLELLAYFRNRAPLDDSGMPKDRFSAEMPDATLATLKIQPSEPRDSAVYFCASARGWLTEAFFGQGTRLTVV.